This entry describes one TCR beta chain. Its antigen is not known. The data stem from a study of shared clonotypes between healthy human individuals. Regarding the study as a whole: Clonotypes that were shared across a few donors made up about 5.1% of naive CD4 clonotypes. Clonotype sharing among donors, it was expected, would be affected by sequencing depth.

Germline CDR1 reads LNHNV; CDR2 reads YYDKDF (reference sequence). The CDR3 is made up of 16 amino acids. V dropped 0 bases and J dropped 9 bases, with 18 bases sitting between them. Authors' analysis steps: ImmunoSEQ junction-only sequences lacked quality scores, so their filtering differed. Measured with immunoSEQ multiplex PCR; TCRdb has only the in-frame clones, and not every one. Clonal size and the V and J genes are those of that table, whereas D and trimming came from the DNA. Of about a million clones listed, around 77% were seen once; the top ten hold 0.89%. The chain is built from TRBV15 and TRBJ1-5; D perhaps matches TRBD1 (5 bases). This clonotype originated in a man aged 18-30 years in good health. Some clones in this sample may be carry-over from other donors' samples. Material for sequencing was memory CD4+ T cells from PBMCs. Described subset: CD45RA-negative fraction. CDR3 loop: CATSRDPTGTGGPQHF. The CDR3 nucleotides read TGTGCCACCAGCAGAGATCCCACAGGAACTGGCGGGCCCCAGCATTTT.